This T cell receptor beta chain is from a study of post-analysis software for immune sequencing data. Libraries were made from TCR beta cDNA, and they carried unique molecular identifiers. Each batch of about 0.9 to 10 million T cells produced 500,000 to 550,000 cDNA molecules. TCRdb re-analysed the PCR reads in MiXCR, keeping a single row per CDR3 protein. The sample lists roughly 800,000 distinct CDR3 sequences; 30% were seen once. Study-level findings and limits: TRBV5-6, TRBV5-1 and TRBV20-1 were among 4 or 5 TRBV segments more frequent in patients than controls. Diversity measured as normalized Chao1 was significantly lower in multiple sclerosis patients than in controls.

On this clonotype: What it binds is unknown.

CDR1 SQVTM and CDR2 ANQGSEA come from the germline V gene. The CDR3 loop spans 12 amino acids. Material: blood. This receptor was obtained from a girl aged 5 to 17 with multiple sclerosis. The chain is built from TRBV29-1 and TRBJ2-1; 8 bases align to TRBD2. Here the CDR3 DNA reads TGCAGTGGGACTAGTTGGTACAATGAGCAGTTCTTC. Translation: CSGTSWYNEQFF.